Shown below are 10 T cell receptor beta chains from a single sample sequenced in a study of blood T cell repertoires in COVID-19 (TCRdb year 2020). The receptor library was made with the immunoSEQ multiplex PCR assay. Not all clones reach the TCRdb copy of this immuneACCESS table, which keeps in-frame sequences only. Checked studies attribute under half of the gap to unresolved V genes and leave the rest unexplained. The sample yields about 190,000 clones; 82% were counted once. The top ten hold less than 9.5% of the sample. Sequenced material: peripheral blood. The receptors were sampled from a woman aged 55-69 years with COVID-19, enrolled during active disease.

The rearrangement joins TRBV7-8 to TRBJ2-7; 9 bases fit TRBD1. Germline loops: CDR1 SGHVS, CDR2 FQNEAQ. The CDR3 spans 15 residues. Trimming removed 3 bases from V and 3 bases from J; junction bases left unmatched: 6. The CDR3 DNA follows: TGTGCCAGCAGCTTGGGACAGGGTGGTGTCTACGAGCAGTACTTC. As protein: CASSLGQGGVYEQYF.

The V and J genes are TRBV27 and TRBJ1-1; possibly TRBD1 for D (6 bases). This CDR3 region has 15 residues. The germline V and J ends were trimmed by 4 bases and 0 bases, with 12 bases remaining between them. Germline V gives CDR1 MNHEY, CDR2 SMNVEV (reference sequence). CDR3 sequence reads: CASSSRTAMNTEAFF. The DNA for the CDR3 is TGTGCCAGCAGTTCGCGGACAGCCATGAACACTGAAGCTTTCTTT.

Regarding this clone: Different DNA sequences within this sample yield the same CDR3. The gene calls are TRBV7-2 and TRBJ2-3; no definite D call. This CDR3 is built from 12 residues. Deletions cut 6 bases from V and 2 bases from J, with 6 bases between. Per germline, CDR1 SGHTA and CDR2 FQGNSA. The CDR3: CASSPNTDTQYF. The DNA for the CDR3 is TGTGCCAGCAGTCCAAACACAGATACGCAGTATTTT. Drawing the rest from reference TRBV7-2 and TRBJ2-3, the complete variable domain is GAGVSQSPSNKVTEKGKDVELRCDPISGHTALYWYRQSLGQGLEFLIYFQGNSAPDKSGLPSDRFSAERTGGSVSTLTIQRTQQEDSAVYLCASSPNTDTQYFGPGTRLTVL.

The chain carries TRBV9 and TRBJ2-1; D is unresolved. There are 15 residues in the CDR3. The V end lost 3 bases, the J end lost 3 bases, and 13 bases lay between the germline ends. The germline CDR1 and CDR2 sequences are SGDLS and YYNGEE. CDR3 bases: TGTGCCAGCAGCGCCTCCGGGTCATACTACAATGAGCAGTTCTTC. Residues: CASSASGSYYNEQFF. Complete variable domain (other parts from reference TRBV9 and TRBJ2-1): DSGVTQTPKHLITATGQRVTLRCSPRSGDLSVYWYQQSLDQGLQFLIQYYNGEERAKGNILERFSAQQFPDLHSELNLSSLELGDSALYFCASSASGSYYNEQFFGPGTRLTVL.

The rearrangement uses TRBV29-1 and TRBJ1-5; the D is unclear. The CDR3 covers 13 residues. Between the trimmed V and J ends, which lost 6 bases and 3 bases, there was a span of 12 bases. Germline assignment: CDR1 SQVTM and CDR2 ANQGSEA. The CDR3 sequence: CSVSNSLNQPQHF. The DNA for the CDR3 is TGCAGCGTCTCTAATTCCCTCAATCAGCCCCAGCATTTT.

This rearrangement joins TRBV7-6 to TRBJ2-5; D is perhaps TRBD1 (6 bases). The V gene's germline CDR1 is SGHVS and CDR2 FNYEAQ. V was cut by 6 bases and J by 5 bases, with 19 bases left in between. The CDR3 extends over 15 amino acids. This CDR3 is CASSLGALFSETQYF. The CDR3 bases are TGTGCCAGCAGTCTGGGGGCGTTGTTTAGCGAGACCCAGTACTTC.

This clone was observed many times. The junction departs from the called germline gene at one end, perhaps through a read error. The chain has TRBV7-7 and TRBJ2-2; TRBD2 might be the D (7 bases). The CDR3 has 16 amino acids. The V gene's germline CDR1 is SSHAT and CDR2 FNYEAQ (reference sequence). The CDR3 coding sequence is TGTGCTAGCAGTTCCGCGGGGGCGGAGGGGACCGGGGAGCTGTTTTTT. Protein: CASSSAGAEGTGELFF.

This clone was seen more than once but under ten times. The J gene is TRBJ1-3, the V gene TRBV7-2; perhaps TRBD1 as D (6 bases). Germline CDR1 is SGHTA and CDR2 is FQGNSA. The V gene lost 5 bases and the J gene lost 0 bases, with 8 bases spanning the gap. The CDR3 covers 14 residues. In DNA, the CDR3 is TGTGCCAGCAGCCGGACAGTCTCTGGAAACACCATATATTTT. It yields the protein CASSRTVSGNTIYF. The full variable domain, with the rest looked up from reference TRBV7-2 and TRBJ1-3, is GAGVSQSPSNKVTEKGKDVELRCDPISGHTALYWYRQSLGQGLEFLIYFQGNSAPDKSGLPSDRFSAERTGGSVSTLTIQRTQQEDSAVYLCASSRTVSGNTIYFGEGSWLTVV.

The gene calls are TRBV5-5 and TRBJ1-1, with unresolved D. The V gene's germline CDR1 is SGHKS and CDR2 YYEKEE (reference sequence). CDR3 size: 14 residues. Trimming took 0 bases from V and 2 from J, leaving 8 bases between them. In DNA form, the CDR3 reads TGTGCCAGCAGCTTGGGCCCGACAAACACTGAAGCTTTCTTT. It encodes CASSLGPTNTEAFF. Together with reference TRBV5-5 and TRBJ1-1, the CDR3 gives the full variable domain: DAGVTQSPTHLIKTRGQQVTLRCSPISGHKSVSWYQQVLGQGPQFIFQYYEKEERGRGNFPDRFSARQFPNYSSELNVNALLLGDSALYLCASSLGPTNTEAFFGQGTRLTVV.

The chain couples TRBV7-2 to TRBJ1-3; a weak D match, TRBD1 (6 bases). The CDR3 has 15 residues. Germline V gives CDR1 SGHTA, CDR2 FQGNSA. V gave up 3 bases and J gave up 2 bases, with 11 bases separating them. The CDR3 here is CASSLVRGAGNTIYF. The CDR3, as DNA: TGTGCCAGCAGCTTGGTCAGGGGCGCTGGAAACACCATATATTTT.